One T cell receptor beta chain is described in this entry. Patients at the Seattle site were enrolled during active infection and followed longitudinally. Profiling relied on immunoSEQ multiplex PCR, and the TCRdb table lists in-frame clones only, not all of them. The table shows hundreds of thousands of clones, with roughly nine tenths occurring only once. The sample is drawn from a study of blood T cell repertoires in COVID-19. Turning to the study itself: The analysed material was cDNA or gDNA that came from T cells, B-cell-depleted T cells, or PBMCs.

CDR1 and CDR2 from the germline V gene are LGHDT and YNNKEL (reference sequence). The CDR3 has 15 residues. Deletions cut 8 bases from V and 0 bases from J, with 16 bases between. This sequence joins TRBV3-1 (or the pseudogene TRBV3-2) and TRBJ2-5; TRBD2 is a possible D gene (5 bases). The clonotype was recovered from a woman aged 25 to 45 with COVID-19, enrolled during active disease. The sample consisted of peripheral blood. CDR3: CASLPYGENQETQYF. CDR3 coding DNA: TGTGCCAGCCTACCTTACGGGGAGAACCAAGAGACCCAGTACTTC.